This TCR beta chain was sequenced during a study of blood T cell repertoires in COVID-19. All enrollees were about 18 to 89 years old and from 25 or so US areas. Symptom resolution, clearance, or two negative PCRs marked donors in Cohort 3 as recovered. In germline, CDR1 is ENHRY, CDR2 SYGVKD. The CDR3 covers 13 residues. Trimming stripped 6 bases from V and 4 bases from J, with 12 bases between. Only in-frame clones appear in the TCRdb table, and some are missing; sequencing was by immunoSEQ multiplex PCR. Here the sample spans fewer than 350,000 clones, around 86% being singletons. This receptor was identified in a woman in her thirties or forties who had recovered from COVID-19. Material: PBMCs or T cells enriched from blood (not recorded which). This rearrangement joins TRBV10-3 to TRBJ1-2; tentatively, D is TRBD1 (5 bases). This CDR3 is CAISEGVIYGYTF. CDR3 sequence (DNA): TGTGCCATCAGCGAAGGGGTCATCTATGGCTACACCTTC.